This TCR beta chain stems from a study of shared clonotypes between healthy human individuals. Comments on this clone: Other DNA sequences from this sample encode an identical CDR3 as well.

Only CD45RO-negative cells positively selected for CCR7 counted as naive CD8 cells, so terminally differentiated effector memory CD45RA+ cells were excluded. CDR1 is LNHDA and CDR2 is SQIVND in the germline V gene (reference sequence). V lost 1 base to trimming and J lost 3 bases; unmatched junction nucleotides: 2. The CDR3 consists of 14 residues. Sequenced by immunoSEQ multiplex PCR; TCRdb stores in-frame clones only, minus some. In the table there are about 2,100,000 clones, under 95% of which are singletons. The sequenced sample was naive CD8+ T cells from PBMCs. V is TRBV19 and J is TRBJ2-7; 8 positions match TRBD1. The TCR originated in a man younger than 35 in good health. Some clones in this sample may be carry-over from other donors' samples. The CDR3 is CASSIVGTGYEQYF. Here the CDR3 DNA reads TGTGCCAGTAGTATAGTTGGGACAGGCTACGAGCAGTACTTC.